The T cell receptor beta chain under discussion was sequenced for a study of T cell repertoires in cytomegalovirus infection. Study context: Public TCR beta signatures provided an indication of both CMV infection and a matching HLA type.

TCRdb passed the reads through MiXCR, listing each CDR3 protein once. The sample has 350,000 to 550,000 distinct CDR3 sequences; approximately 32% are singletons. Points on this clonotype: One base away lies a much larger clone, so this may be a sequencing read error.

Germline CDR1 DFQATT, CDR2 SNEGSKA (reference sequence). CDR3 length equals 12 residues. The sample was PBMCs. The clonotype was recovered from a human donor in good health (CMV status not recorded). Some clones in this sample may be carry-over from other donors' samples. The V call is TRBV20-1, the J call TRBJ1-1, with D perhaps matching TRBD1 (5 bases). CDR3 nucleotide sequence: TGCAGTGCGACGGGACCGAACACTGAAGATTTCTTT. It is translated as CSATGPNTEDFF.